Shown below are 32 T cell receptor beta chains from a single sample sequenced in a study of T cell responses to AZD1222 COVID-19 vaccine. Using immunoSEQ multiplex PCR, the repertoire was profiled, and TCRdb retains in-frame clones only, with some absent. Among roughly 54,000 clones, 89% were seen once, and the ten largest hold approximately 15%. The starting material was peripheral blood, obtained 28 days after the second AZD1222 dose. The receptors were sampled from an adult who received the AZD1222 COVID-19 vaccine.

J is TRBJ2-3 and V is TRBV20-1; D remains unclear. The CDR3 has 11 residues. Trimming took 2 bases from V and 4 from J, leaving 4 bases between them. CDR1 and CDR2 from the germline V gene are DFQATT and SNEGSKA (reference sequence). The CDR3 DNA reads TGCAGTGCTAGACCCTCAGATACGCAGTATTTT. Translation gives CSARPSDTQYF.

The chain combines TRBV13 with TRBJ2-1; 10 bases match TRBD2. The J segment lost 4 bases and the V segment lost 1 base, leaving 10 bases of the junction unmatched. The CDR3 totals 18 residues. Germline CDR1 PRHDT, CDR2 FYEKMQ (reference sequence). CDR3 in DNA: TGTGCCAGCAGCTTAGCTGCTAGGGCTAGCGGGAGATACAATGAGCAGTTCTTC. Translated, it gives CASSLAARASGRYNEQFF.

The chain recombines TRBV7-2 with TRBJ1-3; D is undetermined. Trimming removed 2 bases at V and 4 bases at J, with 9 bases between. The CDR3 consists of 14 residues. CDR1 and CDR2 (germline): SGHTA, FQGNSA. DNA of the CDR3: TGTGCCAGCAGCTTAAGGGCAGCCGGAAACACCATATATTTT. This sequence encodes CASSLRAAGNTIYF. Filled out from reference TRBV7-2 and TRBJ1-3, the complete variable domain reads GAGVSQSPSNKVTEKGKDVELRCDPISGHTALYWYRQSLGQGLEFLIYFQGNSAPDKSGLPSDRFSAERTGGSVSTLTIQRTQQEDSAVYLCASSLRAAGNTIYFGEGSWLTVV.

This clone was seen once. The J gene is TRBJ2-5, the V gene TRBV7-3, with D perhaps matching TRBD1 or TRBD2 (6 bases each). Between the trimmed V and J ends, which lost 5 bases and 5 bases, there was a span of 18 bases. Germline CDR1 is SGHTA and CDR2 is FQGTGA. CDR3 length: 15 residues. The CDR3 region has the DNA TGTGCCAGCAGCGCCCTAGGGGGGAGGAGTGAGACCCAGTACTTC. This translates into CASSALGGRSETQYF. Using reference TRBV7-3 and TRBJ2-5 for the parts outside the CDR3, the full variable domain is GAGVSQTPSNKVTEKGKYVELRCDPISGHTALYWYRQSLGQGPEFLIYFQGTGAADDSGLPNDRFFAVRPEGSVSTLKIQRTERGDSAVYLCASSALGGRSETQYFGPGTRLLVL.

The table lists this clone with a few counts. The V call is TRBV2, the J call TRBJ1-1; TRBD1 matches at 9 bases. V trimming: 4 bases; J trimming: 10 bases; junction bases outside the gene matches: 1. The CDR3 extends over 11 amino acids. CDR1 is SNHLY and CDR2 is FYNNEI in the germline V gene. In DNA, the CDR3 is TGTGCCAGCAGTGGGGACAGGGCAGCTTTCTTT. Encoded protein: CASSGDRAAFF.

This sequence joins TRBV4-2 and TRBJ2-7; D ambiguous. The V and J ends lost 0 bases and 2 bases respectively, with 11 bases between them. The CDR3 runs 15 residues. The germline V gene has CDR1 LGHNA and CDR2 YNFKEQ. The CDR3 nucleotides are TGTGCCAGCAGCCAAGATAAGGCCAGAACCTACGAGCAGTACTTC. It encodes CASSQDKARTYEQYF.

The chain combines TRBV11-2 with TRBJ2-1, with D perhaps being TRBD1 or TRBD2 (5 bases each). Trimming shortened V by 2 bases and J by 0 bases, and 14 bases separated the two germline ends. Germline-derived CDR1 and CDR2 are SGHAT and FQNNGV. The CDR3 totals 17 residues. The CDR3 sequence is CASSLTVGVSSYNEQFF. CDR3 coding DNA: TGTGCCAGCAGCTTAACGGTGGGGGTAAGCTCCTACAATGAGCAGTTCTTC.

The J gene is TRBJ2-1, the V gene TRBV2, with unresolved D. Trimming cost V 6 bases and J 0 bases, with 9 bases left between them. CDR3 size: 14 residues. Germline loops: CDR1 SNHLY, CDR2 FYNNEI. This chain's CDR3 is CASRPRVSYNEQFF. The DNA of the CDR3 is TGTGCCAGCAGACCTAGGGTCTCCTACAATGAGCAGTTCTTC.

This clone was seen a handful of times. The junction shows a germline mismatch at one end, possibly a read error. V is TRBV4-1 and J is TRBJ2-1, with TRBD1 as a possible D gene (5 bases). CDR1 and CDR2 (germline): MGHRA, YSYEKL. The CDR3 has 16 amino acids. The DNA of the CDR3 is TGCGCCAGCAGTCAAGGGGCCCTCCGCTCCTACAATGAGCAGTTCTTC. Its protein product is CASSQGALRSYNEQFF.

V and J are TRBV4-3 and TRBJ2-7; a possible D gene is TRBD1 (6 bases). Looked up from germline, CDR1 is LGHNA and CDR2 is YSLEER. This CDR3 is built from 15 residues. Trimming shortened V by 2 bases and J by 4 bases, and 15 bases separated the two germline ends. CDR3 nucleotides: TGCGCCAGCAGCCAAAGCAGGGGATTTAATTACGAGCAGTACTTC. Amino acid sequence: CASSQSRGFNYEQYF.

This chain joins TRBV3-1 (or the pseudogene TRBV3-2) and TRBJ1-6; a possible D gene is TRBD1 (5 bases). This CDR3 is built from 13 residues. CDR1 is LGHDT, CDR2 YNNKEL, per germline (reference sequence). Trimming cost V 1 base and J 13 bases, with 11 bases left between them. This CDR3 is CASSQVSQGPLHF. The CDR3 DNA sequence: TGTGCCAGCAGCCAAGTTTCCCAGGGTCCCCTCCACTTT.

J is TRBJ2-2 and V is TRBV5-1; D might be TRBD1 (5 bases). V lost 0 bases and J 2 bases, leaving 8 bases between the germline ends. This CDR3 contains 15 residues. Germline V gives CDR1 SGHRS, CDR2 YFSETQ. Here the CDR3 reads CASSLDRLNTGELFF. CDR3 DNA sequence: TGCGCCAGCAGCTTGGACAGGCTTAACACCGGGGAGCTGTTTTTT.

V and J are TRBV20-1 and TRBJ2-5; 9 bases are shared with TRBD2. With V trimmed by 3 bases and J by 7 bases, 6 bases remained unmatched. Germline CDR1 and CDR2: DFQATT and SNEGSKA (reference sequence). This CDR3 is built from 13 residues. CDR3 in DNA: TGCAGTGCTAGTGGTAGCGGGGGTACGACCCAGTACTTC. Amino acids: CSASGSGGTTQYF.

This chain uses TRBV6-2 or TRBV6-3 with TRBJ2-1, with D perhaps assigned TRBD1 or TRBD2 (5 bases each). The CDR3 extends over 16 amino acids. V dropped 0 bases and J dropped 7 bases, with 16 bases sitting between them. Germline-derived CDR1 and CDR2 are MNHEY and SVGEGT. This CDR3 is CASSYSIGDGLNEQFF. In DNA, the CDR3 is TGTGCCAGCAGTTACTCGATCGGGGACGGTCTGAATGAGCAGTTCTTC.

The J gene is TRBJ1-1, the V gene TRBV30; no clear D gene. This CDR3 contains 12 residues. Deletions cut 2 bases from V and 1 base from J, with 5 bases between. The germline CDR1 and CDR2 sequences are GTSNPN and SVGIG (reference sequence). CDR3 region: CAWSRQNTEAFF. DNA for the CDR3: TGTGCCTGGAGTCGACAGAACACTGAAGCTTTCTTT.

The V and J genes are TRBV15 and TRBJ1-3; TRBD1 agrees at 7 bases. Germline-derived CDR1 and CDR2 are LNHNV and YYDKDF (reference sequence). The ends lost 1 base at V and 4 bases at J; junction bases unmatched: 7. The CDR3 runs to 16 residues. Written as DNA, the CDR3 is TGTGCCACCAGCAGAGGTCTAGGGGGCGACGGAAACACCATATATTTT. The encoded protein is CATSRGLGGDGNTIYF.

CDR3 loop: CASSQGDGTPETQYF. The CDR3 DNA is TGTGCCAGCAGCCAAGGAGACGGGACACCAGAGACCCAGTACTTC. The V and J genes are TRBV3-1 (or the pseudogene TRBV3-2) and TRBJ2-5, with a possible D match to TRBD1 (6 bases). Germline V gene data show CDR1 as LGHDT and CDR2 as YNNKEL (reference sequence). The V end lost 1 base, the J end lost 4 bases, and 13 bases lay between the germline ends. This CDR3 region has 15 residues.

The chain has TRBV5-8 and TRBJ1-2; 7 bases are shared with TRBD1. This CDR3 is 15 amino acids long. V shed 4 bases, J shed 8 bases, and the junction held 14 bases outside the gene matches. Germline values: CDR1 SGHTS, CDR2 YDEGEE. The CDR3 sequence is CASSAISTGSHGYTF. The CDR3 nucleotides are TGTGCCAGCAGCGCGATATCGACAGGGTCCCACGGCTACACCTTC.

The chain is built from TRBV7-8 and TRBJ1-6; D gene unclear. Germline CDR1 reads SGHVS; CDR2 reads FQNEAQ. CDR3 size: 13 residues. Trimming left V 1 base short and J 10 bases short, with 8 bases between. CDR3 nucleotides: TGTGCCAGCAGCTTAGTCCAGAGCTCACCCCTCCACTTT. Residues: CASSLVQSSPLHF.

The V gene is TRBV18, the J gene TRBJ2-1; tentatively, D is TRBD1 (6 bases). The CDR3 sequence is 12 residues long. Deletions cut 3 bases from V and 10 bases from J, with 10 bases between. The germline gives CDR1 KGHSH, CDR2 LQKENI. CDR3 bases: TGTGCCAGCTCACCCGGGACATTAGAGCAGTTCTTC. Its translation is CASSPGTLEQFF.

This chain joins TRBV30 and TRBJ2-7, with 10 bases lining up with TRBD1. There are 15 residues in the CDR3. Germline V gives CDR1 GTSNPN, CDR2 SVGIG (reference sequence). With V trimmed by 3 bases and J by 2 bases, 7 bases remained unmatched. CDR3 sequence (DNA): TGTGCCTGGAGGGAGGGACAGGGGACAACCTACGAGCAGTACTTC. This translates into CAWREGQGTTYEQYF.

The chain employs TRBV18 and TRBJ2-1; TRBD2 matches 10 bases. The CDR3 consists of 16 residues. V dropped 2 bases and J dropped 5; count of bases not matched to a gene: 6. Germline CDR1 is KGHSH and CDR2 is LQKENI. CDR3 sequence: CASSPLSGRVNNEQFF. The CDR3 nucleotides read TGTGCCAGCTCACCATTGAGCGGGAGGGTCAACAATGAGCAGTTCTTC.

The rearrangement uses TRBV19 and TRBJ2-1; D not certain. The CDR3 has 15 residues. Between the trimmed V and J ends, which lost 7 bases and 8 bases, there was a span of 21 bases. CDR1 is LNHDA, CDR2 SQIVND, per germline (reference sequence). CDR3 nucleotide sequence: TGTGCCAGTACCCCAAGCACCGTGGCTGACTATGAGCAGTTCTTC. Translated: CASTPSTVADYEQFF.

CDR3 DNA sequence: TGTGCCAGCAGCTTAAACACCGGGAATGAGCAGTTCTTC. It is translated as CASSLNTGNEQFF. J is TRBJ2-1 and V is TRBV7-9; D is uncertain. V shed 2 bases and J shed 7 bases, with 9 bases lying between them. The CDR3 is 13 residues long. The V gene's germline CDR1 is SEHNR and CDR2 FQNEAQ (reference sequence).

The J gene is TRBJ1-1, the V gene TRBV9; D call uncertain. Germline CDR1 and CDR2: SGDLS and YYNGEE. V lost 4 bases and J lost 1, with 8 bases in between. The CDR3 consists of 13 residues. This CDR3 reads CASSPRQNTEAFF. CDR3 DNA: TGTGCCAGCAGCCCGCGACAGAACACTGAAGCTTTCTTT.

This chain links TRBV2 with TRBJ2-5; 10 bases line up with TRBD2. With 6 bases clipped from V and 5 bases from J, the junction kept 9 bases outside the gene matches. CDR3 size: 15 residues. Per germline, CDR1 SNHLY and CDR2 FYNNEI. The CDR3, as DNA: TGTGCCAGCAGCGGGGGACTAGCGAGACGGGAGACCCAGTACTTC. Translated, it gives CASSGGLARRETQYF.

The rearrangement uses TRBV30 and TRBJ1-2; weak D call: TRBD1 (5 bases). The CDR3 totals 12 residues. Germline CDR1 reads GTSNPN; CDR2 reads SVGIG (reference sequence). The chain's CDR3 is CVATGNNYGYTF. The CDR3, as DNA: TGTGTGGCTACAGGCAATAACTATGGCTACACCTTC.

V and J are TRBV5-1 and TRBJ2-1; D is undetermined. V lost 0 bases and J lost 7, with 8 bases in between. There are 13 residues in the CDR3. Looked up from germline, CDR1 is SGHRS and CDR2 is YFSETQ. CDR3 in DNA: TGCGCCAGCAGCTTGGACGTTGCGAATGAGCAGTTCTTC. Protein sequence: CASSLDVANEQFF.

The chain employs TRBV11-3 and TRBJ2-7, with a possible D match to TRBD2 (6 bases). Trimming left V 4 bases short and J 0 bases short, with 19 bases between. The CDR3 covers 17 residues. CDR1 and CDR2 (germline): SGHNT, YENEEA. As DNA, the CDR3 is TGTGCCAGCAGCTGGGGTTTCTACCGGCGGGACTCCTACGAGCAGTACTTC. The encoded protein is CASSWGFYRRDSYEQYF. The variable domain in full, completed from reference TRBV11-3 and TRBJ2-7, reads EAGVVQSPRYKIIEKKQPVAFWCNPISGHNTLYWYLQNLGQGPELLIRYENEEAVDDSQLPKDRFSAERLKGVDSTLKIQPAELGDSAVYLCASSWGFYRRDSYEQYFGPGTRLTVT.

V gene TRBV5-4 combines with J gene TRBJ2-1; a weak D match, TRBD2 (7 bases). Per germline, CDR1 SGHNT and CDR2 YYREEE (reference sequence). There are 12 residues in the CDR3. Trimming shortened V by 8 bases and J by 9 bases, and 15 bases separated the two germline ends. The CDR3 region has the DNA TGTGCCAGTACAAACAGGGAGGGTGAGCAGTTCTTC. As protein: CASTNREGEQFF.

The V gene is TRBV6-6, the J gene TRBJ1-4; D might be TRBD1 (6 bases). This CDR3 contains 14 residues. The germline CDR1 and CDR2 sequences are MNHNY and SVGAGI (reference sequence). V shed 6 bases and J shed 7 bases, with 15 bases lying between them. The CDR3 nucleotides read TGTGCCAGCAGAGCGCCAGAAGGGGGTGAAAAACTGTTTTTT. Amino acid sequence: CASRAPEGGEKLFF.

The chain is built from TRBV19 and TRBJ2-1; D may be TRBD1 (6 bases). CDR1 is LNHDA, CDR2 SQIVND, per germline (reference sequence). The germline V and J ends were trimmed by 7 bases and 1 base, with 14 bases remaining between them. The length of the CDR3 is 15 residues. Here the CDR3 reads CASTQIGGSYNEQFF. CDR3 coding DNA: TGTGCCAGTACCCAGATAGGGGGATCCTACAATGAGCAGTTCTTC.